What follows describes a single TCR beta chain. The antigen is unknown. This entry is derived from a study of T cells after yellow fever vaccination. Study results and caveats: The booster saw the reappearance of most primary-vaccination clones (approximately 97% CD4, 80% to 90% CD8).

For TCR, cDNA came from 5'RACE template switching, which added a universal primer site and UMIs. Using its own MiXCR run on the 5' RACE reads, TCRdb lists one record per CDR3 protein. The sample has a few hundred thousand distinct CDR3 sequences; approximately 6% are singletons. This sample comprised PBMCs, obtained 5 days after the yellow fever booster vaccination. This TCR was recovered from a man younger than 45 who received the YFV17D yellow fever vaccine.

The CDR3 spells CSAGTSYTYEQYF. CDR3 DNA: TGCAGTGCAGGAACGTCCTATACCTACGAGCAGTACTTC. The chain joins TRBV20-1 to TRBJ2-7; D call uncertain. Trimming stripped 6 bases from V and 2 bases from J, with 14 bases between. The CDR3 spans 13 residues. CDR1 is DFQATT and CDR2 is SNEGSKA in the germline V gene (reference sequence).